This is a list of T cell receptor beta chains from one sample in a study of cytomegalovirus exposure and HLA in healthy donors. The method was immunoSEQ multiplex PCR; TCRdb's version includes in-frame clones alone and lacks a portion of them. Of 100,000 to 150,000 clones listed, roughly 80% are singletons. Sequencing used PBMCs. The receptors come from a male donor in good health and CMV-seropositive. Both conserved end residues are part of each CDR3. The D gene is left open where the match is weak. Clone size is shown for a subset of rows, as once, few, many or a class of expanded clone.

TRBJ2-5 NA TRBV19 NA CASSTLPRSGRQETQYF TGTGCCAGTAGTACCCTCCCTCGGTCAGGGCGACAAGAGACCCAGTACTTC
TRBJ1-5 few TRBV30 NA CAWSVRGTQPQHF TGTGCCTGGAGTGTAAGGGGTACACAGCCCCAGCATTTT
TRBJ2-7 NA TRBV15 NA CATSRALGQVSYEQYF TGTGCCACCAGCAGAGCTTTGGGGCAGGTCTCCTACGAGCAGTACTTC
TRBJ2-1 NA TRBV7-2 NA CASSRRGGWDEQFF TGTGCCAGCAGCAGAAGGGGGGGATGGGATGAGCAGTTCTTC
TRBJ1-4 few TRBV7-2 NA CASSLQGNNEKLFF TGTGCCAGCAGCCTTCAGGGGAATAATGAAAAACTGTTTTTT
TRBJ2-2 NA TRBV7-7 TRBD2 CASSRPTSGANTGELFF TGTGCTAGCAGCCGTCCGACTAGCGGGGCGAACACCGGGGAGCTGTTTTTT
TRBJ2-3 few TRBV21-1 NA CASSKELRTSGSISEGTDTQYF TGTGCCAGCAGCAAAGAACTTAGGACTAGCGGGAGCATTAGTGAGGGGACAGATACGCAGTATTTT
TRBJ1-4 NA TRBV4-2 NA CASSQESQVPFNEKLFF TGTGCCAGCAGCCAAGAATCACAAGTACCCTTTAATGAAAAACTGTTTTTT
TRBJ2-5 NA TRBV7-2 NA CASNSRRQTQYF TGTGCCAGCAACTCCCGTCGCCAGACCCAGTACTTC
TRBJ2-7 NA TRBV5-5 TRBD1 CASSWGPGQGYEQYF TGTGCCAGCAGCTGGGGCCCGGGACAGGGGTACGAGCAGTACTTC
TRBJ1-5 NA TRBV6-5 NA CASSSAGSNQPQHF TGTGCCAGCAGTTCCGCAGGGAGCAATCAGCCCCAGCATTTT
TRBJ2-7 NA TRBV11-2 TRBD1 CASSRGTGFEWDEQYF TGTGCCAGCAGCCGGGGGACAGGGTTTGAGTGGGACGAGCAGTACTTC
TRBJ1-4 NA TRBV28 TRBD1 CASNRQGATNEKLFF TGTGCCAGCAATCGACAGGGGGCAACTAATGAAAAACTGTTTTTT
TRBJ2-5 NA TRBV28 TRBD1 CASKDRGNQETQYF TGTGCCAGCAAGGACAGGGGGAACCAAGAGACCCAGTACTTC
TRBJ2-3 NA TRBV9 TRBD2 CASSVGGRGTQYF TGTGCCAGCAGCGTAGGGGGGAGGGGTACGCAGTATTTT
TRBJ2-4 NA TRBV19 TRBD2 CASSIWEGVAKNSQYF TGTGCCAGTAGTATATGGGAGGGAGTAGCCAAAAACAGTCAGTACTTC
TRBJ2-6 once TRBV19 NA CASKEGSSSGANVLTF TGTGCCAGTAAGGAGGGGTCTAGCTCTGGGGCCAACGTCCTGACTTTC
TRBJ2-7 once TRBV9 NA CASSAILGGSYEQYF TGTGCCAGCAGCGCGATCCTCGGGGGCTCCTACGAGCAGTACTTC
TRBJ2-3 NA TRBV10-3 TRBD1 CAISEWGQEVTDTQYF TGTGCCATCAGTGAGTGGGGACAGGAGGTCACAGATACGCAGTATTTT
TRBJ2-5 NA TRBV5-6 NA CASSFGETQYF TGTGCCAGCAGCTTTGGCGAGACCCAGTACTTC
TRBJ2-1 NA TRBV27 TRBD2 CAMRERRAPSGPVNEQFF TGTGCCATGAGGGAACGGCGAGCCCCTAGCGGGCCAGTCAATGAGCAGTTCTTC
TRBJ1-6 NA TRBV27 NA CASTLRAGTYNSPLHF TGTGCCAGCACCCTAAGGGCGGGAACCTATAATTCACCCCTCCACTTT
TRBJ1-6 NA TRBV7-9 TRBD1 CASSSRQGLGSPLHF TGTGCCAGCAGCTCCCGACAGGGACTAGGGTCACCCCTCCACTTT
TRBJ2-1 few TRBV27 TRBD1 CASSTTGTGWGNEQFF TGTGCCAGCAGTACCACCGGGACAGGGTGGGGCAATGAGCAGTTCTTC
TRBJ2-7 NA TRBV6-6 NA CASSYSSSGPSYEQYF TGTGCCAGCAGTTACTCTTCGAGCGGCCCCTCCTACGAGCAGTACTTC
TRBJ1-3 NA TRBV9 NA CASSVPLDSPSGNTIYF TGTGCCAGCAGCGTTCCCCTGGACAGTCCCTCTGGAAACACCATATATTTT
TRBJ1-2 few TRBV28 NA CASSLEGNYGYTF TGTGCCAGCAGTTTGGAGGGGAACTATGGCTACACCTTC
TRBJ2-7 once TRBV2 TRBD1 CASKFRDRSYEQYF TGTGCCAGCAAATTCCGGGACAGGAGCTACGAGCAGTACTTC
TRBJ2-5 NA TRBV7-9 TRBD1 CASSSQRQGEQETQYF TGTGCCAGCAGCTCACAACGACAGGGAGAACAAGAGACCCAGTACTTC
TRBJ2-4 NA TRBV5-4 TRBD2 CASSGLAGEGNSQYF TGTGCCAGCAGCGGTTTAGCGGGAGAAGGAAACAGTCAGTACTTC
TRBJ2-1 NA TRBV30 TRBD2 CAWRIAGADGEQFF TGTGCCTGGAGAATAGCGGGAGCTGACGGTGAGCAGTTCTTC
TRBJ2-1 NA TRBV5-1 TRBD1 CASSLGDREGEQFF TGCGCCAGCAGCTTGGGGGACAGGGAGGGTGAGCAGTTCTTC
TRBJ2-1 NA TRBV6-1 TRBD2 CASSEQASGRRSRKDEQFF TGTGCCAGCAGTGAACAGGCTAGCGGGAGGAGAAGCCGTAAGGATGAGCAGTTCTTC
TRBJ2-1 NA TRBV9 NA CASSAARGYNEQFF TGTGCCAGCAGCGCGGCTAGGGGCTACAATGAGCAGTTCTTC
TRBJ2-7 NA TRBV27 NA CASSLAGQSYEQYF TGTGCCAGCAGTTTAGCGGGACAGAGCTACGAGCAGTACTTC
TRBJ1-1 NA TRBV6-5 TRBD1 CASRDRDREQAFF TGTGCCAGCAGGGACCGGGACAGGGAACAGGCTTTCTTT
TRBJ2-7 NA TRBV30 TRBD1 CAWSEGTGGPYEQYF TGTGCCTGGAGTGAGGGGACAGGAGGTCCCTACGAGCAGTACTTC
TRBJ2-7 few TRBV29-1 TRBD2 CSVGGTSNYEQYF TGCAGCGTTGGGGGGACTAGCAACTACGAGCAGTACTTC
TRBJ2-7 few TRBV10-2 NA CASKRDTYYEQYF TGCGCCAGCAAGAGGGACACCTACTACGAGCAGTACTTC
TRBJ2-1 NA TRBV7-9 TRBD2 CASSLRLGLADSYNEQFF TGTGCCAGCAGCTTAAGGCTGGGACTAGCCGATTCCTACAATGAGCAGTTCTTC
TRBJ1-2 NA TRBV2 NA CASTLGGYTF TGTGCCAGCACCCTCGGGGGCTACACCTTC
TRBJ2-1 NA TRBV30 NA CAWSRGGPMDEQFF TGTGCCTGGAGTCGTGGAGGGCCTATGGATGAGCAGTTCTTC
TRBJ1-1 NA TRBV6-5 TRBD1 CASRNPGGLNTEAFF TGTGCCAGCAGGAATCCAGGGGGCTTGAACACTGAAGCTTTCTTT
TRBJ1-5 NA TRBV19 TRBD1 CASNLATGSNQPQHF TGTGCCAGTAACCTCGCGACAGGGAGCAATCAGCCCCAGCATTTT
TRBJ2-7 NA TRBV5-6 TRBD2 CASSQLAGLLYEQYF TGTGCCAGCAGCCAACTAGCGGGACTTCTCTACGAGCAGTACTTC
TRBJ2-7 NA TRBV10-2 NA CASMGHLYEQYF TGCGCCAGCATGGGACATCTTTACGAGCAGTACTTC
TRBJ2-1 once TRBV7-9 NA CASSLLSGAGVLAMGQFF TGTGCCAGCAGCTTATTGTCGGGGGCGGGAGTTCTTGCAATGGGGCAGTTCTTC
TRBJ1-5 NA TRBV6-5 NA CATRGGSGQPQHF TGTGCCACCCGCGGGGGTTCAGGTCAGCCCCAGCATTTT
TRBJ2-1 NA TRBV28 NA CASSPGGSYNEQFF TGTGCCAGCAGCCCAGGGGGGTCCTACAATGAGCAGTTCTTC